Sequencing of this TCR beta chain was carried out in a study of vaccination and CD4 T cells after COVID-19. The wider study: Each post-COVID sample was drawn after diagnosis, and the median interval was approximately 100 days (range 35 to 161).

Time point meaning: late sampling 161 to 241 days after vaccination in a few convalescent patients. Treatment of the sample: roughly nine-day PBMC culture with coronavirus spike peptide pools or control peptides (ViraFEST assay). J was trimmed by 5 bases and V by 4 bases; bases with no gene match: 7. Germline lookup yields CDR1 DFQATT and CDR2 SNEGSKA (reference sequence). There are 14 residues in the CDR3. Sequenced with the Oncomine TCR Beta short-read assay was DNA taken from cultured CD4+ T cells. TCRdb fed the PCR reads into MiXCR, producing one record per CDR3 protein. The data hold around 20,000 distinct CDR3 sequences, with approximately 38% observed a single time. This clonotype was seen only a few times. Its antigen is as yet unknown.

Material: CD4+ T cells from blood, cultured in vitro, obtained about 7 months after SARS-CoV-2 vaccination. The sequence derives from a human donor who had recovered from COVID-19. This chain links TRBV20-1 with TRBJ2-3, with TRBD2 identical over 9 bases. The CDR3 coding sequence is TGCAGTGCTATCAAGCGGGAGGCGGGAGATACGCAGTATTTT. Its translation is CSAIKREAGDTQYF.